This is a list of T cell receptor beta chains from one sample in a study of blood T cell repertoires in COVID-19. The method was immunoSEQ multiplex PCR; TCRdb's version includes in-frame clones alone and lacks a portion of them. The table has approximately 170,000 clones, around nine tenths seen once. Sequencing was done on a sample of peripheral blood. The receptors shown here come from a man aged 65 to 85 with acute or convalescent COVID-19. CDR3s include the opening cysteine and the closing phenylalanine or tryptophan.

V: TRBV11-2; J: TRBJ1-1; CDR3: CASSSTEGVEAFF
V: TRBV27; J: TRBJ2-7; CDR3: CASSLSAPAATYEQYF
V: TRBV2; J: TRBJ2-7; CDR3: CASTRGQGGHEQYF
V: TRBV5-6; J: TRBJ2-7; CDR3: CASSYRDSHGEQYF
V: TRBV9; J: TRBJ1-6; CDR3: CASSVATMGGSNSPLHF
V: TRBV10-3; J: TRBJ1-2; CDR3: CAIRAGGGYGYTF
V: TRBV11-2; J: TRBJ2-3; CDR3: CASSPLAGGTDTQYF
V: TRBV5-5; J: TRBJ2-7; CDR3: CASSFQLSQGFYEQYF
V: TRBV10-3; J: TRBJ1-2; CDR3: CATAGAAYGYTF
V: TRBV9; J: TRBJ2-7; CDR3: CASSPFGQGVAGEQYF
V: TRBV28; J: TRBJ2-3; CDR3: CASSPGGSGTDTQYF
V: TRBV10-3; J: TRBJ1-2; CDR3: CAIGQGVGYTF
V: TRBV18; J: TRBJ1-1; CDR3: CASSPSGGYGTEAFF
V: TRBV27; J: TRBJ1-2; CDR3: CASSFHPGTGVGYGYTF
V: TRBV28; J: TRBJ2-7; CDR3: CASSLPGQGKDEQYF
V: TRBV9; J: TRBJ1-2; CDR3: CASSVDGTGYGYTF
V: TRBV12-5; J: TRBJ2-3; CDR3: CASAPGGTDTQYF
V: TRBV11-2; J: TRBJ2-1; CDR3: CACDGDREYEQFF
V: TRBV4-1; J: TRBJ1-2; CDR3: CASSQAGGYGYTF
V: TRBV2; J: TRBJ2-5; CDR3: CASRRGGDHAVETQYF
V: TRBV28; J: TRBJ1-4; CDR3: CASSFPATNEKLFF
V: TRBV13; J: TRBJ1-6; CDR3: CASREQGSPLHF
V: TRBV7-8; J: TRBJ2-2; CDR3: CASSSLVGELFF
V: TRBV3-1/TRBV3-2; J: TRBJ1-2; CDR3: CASRVQGGEGYTF
V: TRBV27; J: TRBJ2-3; CDR3: CASTRQGGDTQYF
V: TRBV6-6; J: TRBJ2-2; CDR3: CASSPPTGTGELFF
V: TRBV27; J: TRBJ2-7; CDR3: CATRQREGDYEQYF
V: TRBV3-1/TRBV3-2; J: TRBJ2-1; CDR3: CASTDSNGGPQFF
V: TRBV5-4; J: TRBJ1-2; CDR3: CASSWTVTNYGYTF
V: TRBV29-1; J: TRBJ1-1; CDR3: CSVRQGNTEAFF
V: TRBV7-8; J: TRBJ2-3; CDR3: CAYGTGVSTQYF
V: TRBV5-6; J: TRBJ2-5; CDR3: CASEGTDSLVETQYF